This T cell receptor (beta chain) was recovered during a study of CD8 T cells in Susac syndrome. Reverse transcription of about 0.5 to 1 ug RNA used random hexamers. The CDR3 of TCR beta was amplified by immunoSEQ multiplex PCR across 54 Vbeta and 13 Jbeta. TCRdb fed the immunoSEQ multiplex PCR reads into MiXCR, producing one record per CDR3 protein. The data show fewer than 150,000 distinct CDR3 sequences, 85% to 95% seen once. The patients who served as multiple sclerosis controls were treatment-naive and had stable or active relapsing-remitting disease that fulfilled the revised McDonald criteria. TEMRA cells were FACS-enriched, and CD8+ and CD4+ T cells were isolated negatively. The V gene's germline CDR1 is KGHSH and CDR2 LQKENI. The CDR3 has 13 residues. The germline V and J ends were trimmed by 3 bases and 5 bases, with 11 bases remaining between them.

The sample taken for sequencing was CD4+ T cells from PBMCs. This rearrangement joins TRBV18 to TRBJ2-7; D not resolved. The receptor's source is a human donor with multiple sclerosis. CDR3 nucleotide sequence: TGTGCCAGCTCACCCTCCCGGCTCCACGAGCAGTACTTC. The encoded protein is CASSPSRLHEQYF.